This T cell receptor beta chain stems from a study of T cell responses to AZD1222 COVID-19 vaccine (dated by TCRdb to about 2021). Turning to the overall study: A total of 233 trial participants underwent TCR sequencing, of whom approximately 210 received two doses of AZD1222 and some 25 received two doses of the MenACWY control vaccine. Enrollment into the trials was organized by age into subgroups of 18-55, 56-69 and 70-plus years, and those subgroups contained roughly 150, 30 and 60 TCR-sequenced participants, respectively.

The CDR3 regions of human TCRbeta chains were analyzed by immunosequencing. In the paper's pipeline: Repertoire TCRs were checked for matches against a reference library of SARS-CoV-2-specific TCRs that had been generated using the MIRA antigen-specificity platform. Breadth meant the fraction of unique TCRs that were SARS-CoV-2-associated, whereas depth meant the fraction of total T cells that were SARS-CoV-2-associated. Each spike-specific TCR was assigned to its reactive spike region and to a CD4 or CD8 class using the MIRA data. Log10-transformed breadth and depth values were compared by one-way ANOVA with Sidak's multiple comparisons tests. The clones in this table, taken by TCRdb from immuneACCESS, are in-frame only. Not every clone is retained; where verified, under half of the shortfall comes from an unresolved V gene, and the cause of the rest is unknown. That table furnishes V, J and clone size, whereas the DNA furnished D and trimming. Within this sample are some 180,000 clones, with 90% to 95% of them counted one time only. The top ten clones comprise around 1.6% of the sample.

This sample's time point label indicates: about 28 days (+/-7) after the second vaccine dose. Because spike-specific TCR depth and breadth did not differ between the two schedules, AZD1222 recipients who got a second dose at roughly 4 weeks were pooled with those who got a second dose at roughly 12 weeks. The vaccinee samples were drawn from two UK trials, COV001 and COV002, one of which was a single-blind randomized controlled phase 2/3 trial testing AZD1222 (ChAdOx1 nCoV-19) in healthy adults. For TCRbeta chain sequencing, PBMC samples from trial participants were taken at day 0 and at day 28 after the second dose. Study-level results and caveats: In the small 56-69-year group, the increase in depth fell short of significance, most likely because of low power. No day 14 peak-response samples were available, so repertoires were characterized only after the peak T cell response. Conclusions about previously exposed vaccinees are limited, since just a handful of AZD1222 recipients were seropositive for SARS-CoV-2 at baseline. CD4 TCRs associated with the vaccine covered the entire spike protein, and the dominant responses were in regions 160-218 and 743-854. Nearly half of unique spike-specific TCRs reportedly recognized epitopes outside regions mutated in the B.1.351 and B.1.1.7 variants. Participants were mostly white British, with more females than males. The authors suggested clonal diversity may have been underestimated. After two AZD1222 doses, both the breadth and the depth of spike-specific TCRs were significantly higher than at day 0 and than in MenACWY recipients.

Comment on this clone: What antigen it recognizes has not been identified. Base qualities are not at hand, and no much larger clone is one base apart.

The CDR3 covers 13 residues, taking in both the cysteine and the phenylalanine. Only CDR3 DNA is held: 39 bases, read in frame from base 1. The germline V gene provides CDR1 SGDLS and CDR2 YYNGEE. The junction carries 11 bases between V and J, which are trimmed by 0 bases and 8 bases respectively. The chain links TRBV9 with TRBJ1-1; the D gene is not confidently resolved. The sequences come from peripheral blood, collected 28 days after the second AZD1222 dose. This sequence was found in an adult who received the AZD1222 COVID-19 vaccine. The nucleotide sequence reads as follows: TGTGCCAGCAGCGTAGTAAGTGGCACGGAAGCTTTCTTT. This is translated as CASSVVSGTEAFF.